A single sample is the source of the 28 T cell receptor beta chains below, sequenced in a study of blood T cell repertoires in COVID-19. Using immunoSEQ multiplex PCR, the repertoire was profiled, and TCRdb retains in-frame clones only, with some absent. Of 150,000 to 200,000 clones detected, 70% to 90% appear once; the ten largest clones hold about a tenth. The sequencing sample was made of peripheral blood. These receptors were collected from a woman aged 55-75 years with COVID-19, enrolled during active disease.

The chain carries TRBV4-1 and TRBJ1-5; unclear D gene. Germline V CDR1 and CDR2: MGHRA, YSYEKL. This CDR3 has 13 amino acids. Between the trimmed V and J ends, which lost 0 bases and 6 bases, there was a span of 6 bases. The CDR3, as DNA: TGCGCCAGCAGCCAAGAGAGAGGTCAGCCCCAGCATTTT. Translating gives CASSQERGQPQHF.

The J gene is TRBJ1-6, the V gene TRBV18, with 9 positions matching TRBD1. CDR3 size: 16 residues. Unmatched junction bases numbered 10, after V lost 3 bases and J lost 10 bases. Looked up from germline, CDR1 is KGHSH and CDR2 is LQKENI. The CDR3 region has the DNA TGTGCCAGCTCACCTACAGGGACAGGGCTCCAGTCACCCCTCCACTTT. This translates into CASSPTGTGLQSPLHF.

This clone was observed once. The CDR3 loop reads CASSLDRTGNTIYF. CDR3 in DNA: TGTGCCAGCAGCTTAGATAGAACTGGAAACACCATATATTTT. The chain employs TRBV11-2 and TRBJ1-3; D is uncertain. The CDR3 runs to 14 residues. Germline V gene sequence: CDR1 SGHAT, CDR2 FQNNGV. V dropped 0 bases and J dropped 2 bases, with 5 bases sitting between them.

This chain connects TRBV9 to TRBJ2-5; the match to TRBD1 covers 12 bases. J gave up 2 bases and V 1 base, and 15 bases lay outside the gene matches. This CDR3 region has 20 residues. The V gene's germline CDR1 is SGDLS and CDR2 YYNGEE. The CDR3 sequence: CASSVHFAAGTGGGQETQYF. In DNA, the CDR3 is TGTGCCAGCAGCGTACACTTCGCGGCCGGGACAGGGGGCGGGCAAGAGACCCAGTACTTC.

This rearrangement joins TRBV28 to TRBJ2-1, with D maybe TRBD1 (6 bases). From germline, CDR1 is MDHEN and CDR2 SYDVKM. The CDR3 contains 16 residues. Trimming removed 5 bases at V and 2 bases at J, with 16 bases between. The CDR3, as DNA: TGTGCCAGCAGTCAACAGGGACCTACCCCCTACAATGAGCAGTTCTTC. Translating gives CASSQQGPTPYNEQFF.

This chain connects TRBV11-3 to TRBJ1-1, with TRBD1 matching over 7 bases. V lost 5 bases to trimming and J lost 6 bases; unmatched junction nucleotides: 6. This CDR3 has 13 residues. Germline V lookup: CDR1 SGHNT, CDR2 YENEEA. CDR3 coding DNA: TGTGCCAGCAGCCAACCTGGACAGGCTGAAGCTTTCTTT. Its translation: CASSQPGQAEAFF.

The chain uses TRBV10-3 and TRBJ1-1, with TRBD1 identical over 7 bases. Germline V gene data show CDR1 as ENHRY and CDR2 as SYGVKD. Trimming at V came to 3 bases and at J to 8 bases, leaving 9 bases not matched to a gene. This CDR3 is built from 14 residues. The CDR3 nucleotides are TGTGCCATCAGTGACGCAGGGGGGATCGGGGAAGCTTTCTTT. Its protein is CAISDAGGIGEAFF.

The rearrangement links TRBV6-4 to TRBJ1-2; 7 bases match TRBD1. CDR1 and CDR2 (germline): MRHNA, SNTAGT. J gave up 4 bases and V 4 bases, and 6 bases lay outside the gene matches. This CDR3 has 14 residues. The CDR3 coding sequence is TGTGCCAGCAGTGCAATGGCAGGGGGCTATGGCTACACCTTC. Amino acids: CASSAMAGGYGYTF.

CDR3 protein: CASSQKEDYEQYF. CDR3 nucleotides: TGTGCCAGCAGCCAAAAAGAGGATTACGAGCAGTACTTC. The chain links TRBV4-2 to TRBJ2-7; D uncertain. Trimming cost V 2 bases and J 4 bases, with 9 bases left between them. The CDR3 spans 13 residues. Germline V CDR1 and CDR2: LGHNA, YNFKEQ.

The V call is TRBV16, the J call TRBJ1-1, with TRBD1 as a possible D gene (6 bases). This CDR3 is built from 15 residues. Trimming left V 5 bases short and J 0 bases short, with 13 bases between. Per the germline V gene, CDR1 is KGHSY and CDR2 is FQNENV. The CDR3 protein is CASSSPTGMNTEAFF. The CDR3, as DNA: TGTGCCAGCAGCTCGCCGACAGGTATGAACACTGAAGCTTTCTTT.

This clone has just a few counts. The rearrangement links TRBV24-1 to TRBJ2-7; D gene ambiguous. V was pared by 5 bases and J by 5 bases, with 18 bases between. The CDR3 contains 15 residues. CDR1 is KGHDR and CDR2 is SFDVKD in the germline V gene. This CDR3 reads CATSGGSLTADEQYF. The CDR3, as DNA: TGTGCCACCAGTGGTGGCAGCCTAACAGCAGACGAGCAGTACTTC.

This clone was detected only once. The chain recombines TRBV30 with TRBJ1-1; 9 bases map to TRBD1. The trim removed 3 bases at V and 5 bases at J, leaving 7 bases unmatched. From germline, CDR1 is GTSNPN and CDR2 SVGIG (reference sequence). This CDR3 region has 14 residues. The DNA of the CDR3 is TGTGCCTGGAGGGCGGACAGGGGTTGGACTGAAGCTTTCTTT. This encodes CAWRADRGWTEAFF.

The count of this clone is one. Written as DNA, the CDR3 is TGTGCCAGCAGTTACGGGCCAGCGGATTCACCCCTCCACTTT. Amino acids: CASSYGPADSPLHF. This rearrangement joins TRBV6-6 to TRBJ1-6, with unresolved D. The germline V gene has CDR1 MNHNY and CDR2 SVGAGI (reference sequence). Between the trimmed V and J ends, which lost 2 bases and 8 bases, there was a span of 10 bases. The CDR3 contains 14 residues.

The V call is TRBV19, the J call TRBJ1-2; D uncertain. The V end lost 11 bases, the J end lost 0 bases, and 13 bases lay between the germline ends. In germline, CDR1 is LNHDA, CDR2 SQIVND (reference sequence). This CDR3 region has 13 residues. The CDR3 bases are TGTGCCGCCCGATCGGGTCCTAACTATGGCTACACCTTC. This translates into CAARSGPNYGYTF. Looking up the rest from reference TRBV19 and TRBJ1-2 gives the full variable domain: DGGITQSPKYLFRKEGQNVTLSCEQNLNHDAMYWYRQDPGQGLRLIYYSQIVNDFQKGDIAEGYSVSREKKESFPLTVTSAQKNPTAFYLCAARSGPNYGYTFGSGTRLTVV.

This chain joins TRBV6-5 and TRBJ1-4, with D unclear. This CDR3 has 14 residues. V gave up 7 bases and J gave up 5 bases, with 14 bases separating them. Germline V gene data show CDR1 as MNHEY and CDR2 as SVGAGI. CDR3 DNA: TGTGCCAGCACCTACTTTGGAGGGAATGAAAAACTGTTTTTT. The encoded protein is CASTYFGGNEKLFF.

The chain combines TRBV13 with TRBJ2-7; D might be TRBD2 (7 bases). The CDR3 consists of 15 residues. Germline CDR1 is PRHDT and CDR2 is FYEKMQ (reference sequence). V was clipped by 5 bases and J by 1 base, with 15 bases between them. CDR3 sequence: CASSIRGGVSYEQYF. The CDR3 DNA sequence: TGTGCCAGCAGCATCCGAGGGGGGGTATCCTACGAGCAGTACTTC.

The rearrangement joins TRBV9 to TRBJ2-3, with 9 bases lining up with TRBD2. This CDR3 has 19 residues. The junction had 17 bases not matched to a gene; V was cut back by 2 bases and J by 4 bases. Germline V gene data show CDR1 as SGDLS and CDR2 as YYNGEE. In nucleotides, the CDR3 is TGTGCCAGCAGCGTCGCCGGGACTAGCAGCCTACTTTTGTCAGATACGCAGTATTTT. Amino acid sequence: CASSVAGTSSLLLSDTQYF.

This clone appeared a single time. The chain joins TRBV9 to TRBJ2-5, with D tentatively TRBD2 (6 bases). This CDR3 contains 15 residues. V lost 2 bases to trimming and J lost 2 bases, with 13 bases between them. Per the germline V gene, CDR1 is SGDLS and CDR2 is YYNGEE. This CDR3 reads CASSVAGTPQETQYF. The CDR3 DNA follows: TGTGCCAGCAGCGTTGCCGGGACTCCTCAAGAGACCCAGTACTTC.

This chain joins TRBV30 and TRBJ1-2; D gene uncertain. The CDR3 length is 12 residues. Germline V gives CDR1 GTSNPN, CDR2 SVGIG (reference sequence). Deletions cut 3 bases from V and 4 bases from J, with 9 bases between. DNA for the CDR3: TGTGCCTGGAGAGTCGGGAGCTATGGCTACACCTTC. Translation: CAWRVGSYGYTF.

The V call is TRBV7-2, the J call TRBJ1-5; a possible D gene is TRBD1 (6 bases). CDR1 and CDR2 from the germline V gene are SGHTA and FQGNSA. The CDR3 totals 16 residues. Deletions cut 5 bases from V and 0 bases from J, with 14 bases between. CDR3 sequence reads: CASSLGGLYSNQPQHF. CDR3 sequence (DNA): TGTGCCAGCAGCCTGGGGGGGCTATATAGCAATCAGCCCCAGCATTTT.

The chain links TRBV10-3 to TRBJ2-1; D call uncertain. Germline V CDR1 and CDR2: ENHRY, SYGVKD. The CDR3 is 14 amino acids. V was trimmed by 5 bases and J by 6 bases, leaving 14 bases between them. The DNA for the CDR3 is TGTGCCATCAGTTCCGGGTTGGTGGGCAATGAGCAGTTCTTC. This gives the protein CAISSGLVGNEQFF.

The genes are TRBV28 and TRBJ2-1; a weak D match, TRBD1 (5 bases). Germline V gives CDR1 MDHEN, CDR2 SYDVKM. CDR3 size: 13 residues. The V end was cut by 2 bases, the J end by 11 bases, with 13 bases between. CDR3 nucleotides: TGTGCCAGCAGTTTAGGGGCTGACCGAAAGCAGTTCTTC. Protein product: CASSLGADRKQFF.

As for this clone: The sample contains more than one DNA sequence encoding this CDR3. This chain connects TRBV24-1 to TRBJ1-1; no clear D. This CDR3 contains 13 residues. CDR1 KGHDR and CDR2 SFDVKD come from the germline V gene. The ends were cut back, 0 bases at V and 5 bases at J, with 6 bases in the middle. The CDR3 DNA sequence: TGTGCCACCAGTGATTTGCGGGGAACTGAAGCTTTCTTT. As protein: CATSDLRGTEAFF.

V is TRBV5-4 and J is TRBJ2-7; TRBD2 agrees at 10 bases. Germline V gene sequence: CDR1 SGHNT, CDR2 YYREEE (reference sequence). This CDR3 has 14 residues. Unmatched junction bases numbered 3, after V lost 4 bases and J lost 2 bases. Here the CDR3 reads CASSISGRPYEQYF. The CDR3 DNA follows: TGTGCCAGCAGCATTAGCGGGAGGCCCTACGAGCAGTACTTC.

This chain links TRBV4-2 with TRBJ1-2, with a weak D call TRBD1 (5 bases). The V end was cut by 1 base, the J end by 4 bases, with 10 bases between. The CDR3 has 14 amino acids. CDR1 and CDR2 (germline): LGHNA, YNFKEQ. CDR3 coding DNA: TGTGCCAGCAGCCAAGGGCAGGGAGGCTATGGCTACACCTTC. It yields the protein CASSQGQGGYGYTF.

J is TRBJ1-1 and V is TRBV11-3; D not certain. The length of the CDR3 is 12 residues. CDR1 SGHNT and CDR2 YENEEA come from the germline V gene. Trimming stripped 3 bases from V and 0 bases from J, with 2 bases between. For the CDR3, the DNA is TGTGCCAGCAGCTTTATGAACACTGAAGCTTTCTTT. It encodes CASSFMNTEAFF.

The gene calls are TRBV28 and TRBJ1-1, with 11 positions matching TRBD1. The CDR3 runs to 15 residues. From germline, CDR1 is MDHEN and CDR2 SYDVKM. J was trimmed by 7 bases and V by 6 bases; bases with no gene match: 10. In DNA, the CDR3 is TGTGCCAGCAGGGGATGGACAGGGGGCGCGGGTGAAGCTTTCTTT. This sequence encodes CASRGWTGGAGEAFF. Using reference TRBV28 and TRBJ1-1 for the parts outside the CDR3, the full variable domain is DVKVTQSSRYLVKRTGEKVFLECVQDMDHENMFWYRQDPGLGLRLIYFSYDVKMKEKGDIPEGYSVSREKKERFSLILESASTNQTSMYLCASRGWTGGAGEAFFGQGTRLTVV.

This clone was observed a handful of times. The chain employs TRBV28 and TRBJ1-2; D is possibly TRBD1 (5 bases). With 2 bases removed from V and 3 bases from J, the gap between germline ends came to 10 bases. Germline loops: CDR1 MDHEN, CDR2 SYDVKM. CDR3 size: 14 residues. CDR3 amino acids: CASSLDPRDYGYTF. The CDR3 DNA reads as TGTGCCAGCAGTTTAGATCCCAGGGACTATGGCTACACCTTC.